The 29 T cell receptor beta chains below were found in one sample sequenced in a study of T cell repertoires in cytomegalovirus infection. One entry per CDR3 protein results from TCRdb running MiXCR on the reads. This sample yields hundreds of thousands of distinct CDR3 sequences, of which 20% to 25% are seen a single time; less than 10% belongs to the top ten. The specimen sequenced was CD8+ T cells from PBMCs. Receptor source: a human donor in good health (CMV status not recorded). Some clones in this sample may be carry-over from other donors' samples.

Turning to this clonotype: A read error is possible here, since a much larger clone lies one base away. No conserved phenylalanine or tryptophan is present at the end of the CDR3, so a read error is the likely explanation. This chain links TRBV7-9 with TRBJ1-1; unclear D gene. Germline lookup yields CDR1 SEHNR and CDR2 FQNEAQ (reference sequence). This CDR3 has 13 residues. V dropped 8 bases and J dropped 2 bases, with 12 bases sitting between them. The CDR3 region has the DNA TGTGCCAGCCTGGGCAGGAGTAACACTGAAGCTTTCCTT. Translation gives CASLGRSNTEAFL.

This clonotype was detected a few times. The V gene is TRBV5-1, the J gene TRBJ2-5; 9 nucleotides match TRBD1. With 5 bases clipped from V and 1 base from J, the junction kept 15 bases outside the gene matches. This CDR3 region has 18 residues. Germline CDR1 is SGHRS and CDR2 is YFSETQ. For the CDR3, the DNA is TGCGCCAGCAGGCCCGTTCCGGGACAGGGAGGGGGCCAAGAGACCCAGTACTTC. Its translation: CASRPVPGQGGGQETQYF.

This clonotype was observed a few times. J is TRBJ2-2 and V is TRBV29-1, with D possibly being TRBD2 (6 bases). The CDR3 runs 15 residues. The ends were cut back, 1 base at V and 1 base at J, with 10 bases in the middle. Germline CDR1 reads SQVTM; CDR2 reads ANQGSEA. DNA for the CDR3: TGCAGCGTTGAAGGGAGGGCAAAGAACACCGGGGAGCTGTTTTTT. This gives the protein CSVEGRAKNTGELFF.

The chain is built from TRBV20-1 and TRBJ2-3; 10 bases are a match to TRBD2. The V segment lost 0 bases and the J segment 3 bases; nucleotides outside the gene matches: 15. There are 19 residues in the CDR3. Per germline, CDR1 DFQATT and CDR2 SNEGSKA (reference sequence). The CDR3 DNA reads TGCAGTGCTAGAGAAAGGTTCGTGACTAGCGGGTCTCGAACAGATACGCAGTATTTT. It specifies CSARERFVTSGSRTDTQYF.

The chain links TRBV7-8 to TRBJ2-1; 10 nucleotides line up with TRBD1. The CDR3 covers 16 residues. CDR1 is SGHVS, CDR2 FQNEAQ, per germline. V gave up 5 bases and J gave up 2 bases; unmatched junction bases: 6. This CDR3 is CASSPRQGATYNEQFF. For the CDR3, the DNA is TGTGCCAGCAGCCCAAGACAGGGGGCAACCTACAATGAGCAGTTCTTC.

This clonotype was observed at least ten times. The rearrangement links TRBV6-5 to TRBJ2-1; D possibly matches TRBD1 or TRBD2 (6 bases each). The CDR3 loop spans 15 amino acids. V was trimmed by 2 bases and J by 1 base, leaving 9 bases between them. Germline-derived CDR1 and CDR2 are MNHEY and SVGAGI. The DNA of the CDR3 is TGTGCCAGCAGTTACGGGGGGCCTTCCTACAATGAGCAGTTCTTC. Translating gives CASSYGGPSYNEQFF.

This clonotype appeared many times. This chain links TRBV11-1 with TRBJ1-1; 7 bases align to TRBD1. Per the germline V gene, CDR1 is SGHAT and CDR2 is FQDESV (reference sequence). The CDR3 has 14 residues. The V gene end was trimmed by 2 bases and the J gene end by 3 bases; junction bases not matched to a gene: 3. CDR3 in amino acids: CASSLTTGHTEAFF. The CDR3 DNA is TGTGCCAGCAGCTTAACGACAGGGCACACTGAAGCTTTCTTT.

This clonotype was seen many times. The chain couples TRBV28 to TRBJ2-5, with TRBD1 identical over 10 bases. V shed 1 base, J shed 1 base, and the junction held 3 bases outside the gene matches. CDR1 and CDR2 from the germline V gene are MDHEN and SYDVKM. This CDR3 region has 16 residues. CDR3 nucleotide sequence: TGTGCCAGCAGTTTATTGGGGGACAGGGGCCAAGAGACCCAGTACTTC. Protein product: CASSLLGDRGQETQYF.

This clonotype has ten or more counts. The chain carries TRBV6-5 and TRBJ2-1; TRBD2 aligns across 7 bases. V gave up 6 bases and J gave up 3 bases; unmatched junction bases: 2. The CDR3 spans 13 residues. CDR1 is MNHEY, CDR2 SVGAGI, per germline. In DNA form, the CDR3 reads TGTGCCAGCAGGCTAGCGGACTACAATGAGCAGTTCTTC. Encoded protein: CASRLADYNEQFF.

The chain recombines TRBV28 with TRBJ1-1, with TRBD1 as a possible D gene (5 bases). Trimming removed 7 bases from V and 4 bases from J, with 16 bases in between. This CDR3 has 14 residues. CDR1 MDHEN and CDR2 SYDVKM come from the germline V gene. The CDR3 coding sequence is TGTGCCAGCACCCCATACAGGAAGGGCACTGAAGCTTTCTTT. This encodes CASTPYRKGTEAFF.

J is TRBJ1-1 and V is TRBV29-1; D is ambiguous. The CDR3 has 10 amino acids. The germline V gene has CDR1 SQVTM and CDR2 ANQGSEA. Here the CDR3 DNA reads TGCAGAGTGGGGATCGCTGAAGCTTTCTTT. Protein sequence: CRVGIAEAFF.

This clonotype was counted ten times or more. The V and J genes are TRBV7-9 and TRBJ2-1; D remains ambiguous. Per germline, CDR1 SEHNR and CDR2 FQNEAQ (reference sequence). The CDR3 is made up of 14 amino acids. Trimming removed 1 base at V and 2 bases at J, with 6 bases between. CDR3 in amino acids: CASSLEVTYNEQFF. In DNA form, the CDR3 reads TGTGCCAGCAGCTTAGAGGTGACCTACAATGAGCAGTTCTTC.

This clonotype was picked up a small number of times. The rearrangement joins TRBV7-9 to TRBJ1-5, with 7 bases identical to TRBD1. The CDR3 extends over 14 amino acids. The ends lost 2 bases at V and 7 bases at J; junction bases unmatched: 5. In germline, CDR1 is SEHNR, CDR2 FQNEAQ (reference sequence). The CDR3 DNA reads as TGTGCCAGCAGCTTATCAGGGGGTAGCCAGCCCCAGCATTTT. Its protein is CASSLSGGSQPQHF.

This clonotype has a count of ten or more. This CDR3 reads CASSIGGNQPQHF. As DNA, the CDR3 is TGTGCCAGTAGTATAGGGGGTAATCAGCCCCAGCATTTT. The V gene is TRBV19, the J gene TRBJ1-5; D call uncertain. Trimming removed 1 base at V and 4 bases at J, with 5 bases between. Per germline, CDR1 LNHDA and CDR2 SQIVND (reference sequence). The CDR3 consists of 13 residues.

The genes are TRBV2 and TRBJ2-6; 9 bases align to TRBD1. V lost 6 bases, J lost 0 bases, and 3 bases stayed unmatched. The CDR3 totals 16 residues. Germline values: CDR1 SNHLY, CDR2 FYNNEI. CDR3 nucleotide sequence: TGTGCCAGCAGGGGACAGGGCCGCTCTGGGGCCAACGTCCTGACTTTC. Amino acid sequence: CASRGQGRSGANVLTF.

The J gene is TRBJ1-6, the V gene TRBV6-6; the D gene is possibly TRBD1 (5 bases). CDR3 length: 16 residues. Germline V gives CDR1 MNHNY, CDR2 SVGAGI (reference sequence). Trimming removed 2 bases at V and 7 bases at J, with 15 bases between. The CDR3 loop is CASSYKQALVNSPLHF. Written as DNA, the CDR3 is TGTGCCAGCAGTTACAAACAGGCTCTCGTCAATTCACCCCTCCACTTT.

The chain combines TRBV2 with TRBJ2-1; D unresolved. CDR1 SNHLY and CDR2 FYNNEI come from the germline V gene. The CDR3 runs to 9 residues. V was clipped by 5 bases and J by 15 bases, with 8 bases between them. The CDR3 DNA is TGTGCCAGCAGTCCCTTTGGGTTCTTC. Protein sequence: CASSPFGFF.

CDR3 in amino acids: CSVATGGEQFF. CDR3 bases: TGCAGCGTCGCCACAGGGGGTGAGCAGTTCTTC. V and J are TRBV29-1 and TRBJ2-1; 8 bases align to TRBD1. V was pared by 6 bases and J by 9 bases, with 4 bases of the junction left unmatched. CDR3 length: 11 amino acids. CDR1 is SQVTM and CDR2 is ANQGSEA in the germline V gene.

V usage is TRBV6-1 and J usage is TRBJ2-7; 7 nucleotides agree with TRBD1. Trimming took 1 base from V and 0 from J; bases not matched to a gene: 3. Germline lookup yields CDR1 MNHNS and CDR2 SASEGT. The CDR3 extends over 15 amino acids. The CDR3 loop reads CASSEEGTVSYEQYF. The CDR3 DNA is TGTGCCAGCAGTGAAGAGGGGACAGTCTCCTACGAGCAGTACTTC.

This clonotype was detected ten times or more. The chain joins TRBV7-2 to TRBJ2-3; TRBD1 aligns across 9 bases. The CDR3 is made up of 15 amino acids. The germline V gene has CDR1 SGHTA and CDR2 FQGNSA. After removal of 1 base from V and 4 bases from J, the junction contained 3 bases not matched to a gene. In DNA, the CDR3 is TGTGCCAGCAGCTTAGTGGACAGGGGTTCAGATACGCAGTATTTT. Its protein is CASSLVDRGSDTQYF.

This sequence joins TRBV2 and TRBJ1-1; 7 positions match TRBD1. V lost 6 bases, J lost 7 bases, and 8 bases stayed unmatched. Looked up from germline, CDR1 is SNHLY and CDR2 is FYNNEI. The CDR3 covers 13 residues. CDR3 amino acids: CASRTGQYFEAFF. In DNA form, the CDR3 reads TGTGCCAGCAGGACGGGACAGTATTTTGAAGCTTTCTTT.

There are a few counts of this clonotype. The chain combines TRBV12-3 or TRBV12-4 with TRBJ2-5; 7 nucleotides align to TRBD2. Trimming removed 10 bases from V and 5 bases from J; junction bases left unmatched: 10. The CDR3 totals 13 residues. The CDR3 DNA reads as TGTGCCACTCTGGCGGGGGAGGAGGAGACCCAGTACTTC. It is translated as CATLAGEEETQYF.

This clonotype was recorded at least ten times. V gene TRBV13 combines with J gene TRBJ1-2; D is unclear. V lost 5 bases, J lost 8 bases, and 21 bases lay in between. From germline, CDR1 is PRHDT and CDR2 FYEKMQ (reference sequence). The CDR3 is made up of 15 amino acids. Here the CDR3 reads CASSPTRRHEEGYTF. The CDR3, as DNA: TGTGCCAGCAGCCCAACTCGAAGGCACGAAGAAGGCTACACCTTC.

This clonotype was picked up many times. The chain employs TRBV6-2 or TRBV6-3 and TRBJ1-1; D gene unclear. The CDR3 is made up of 13 amino acids. The germline V gene has CDR1 MNHEY and CDR2 SVGEGT. V lost 5 bases to trimming and J lost 4 bases, with 11 bases between them. The CDR3 DNA is TGTGCCAGCAGTCCCTCTCGTGTCACTGAAGCTTTCTTT. Translating it yields CASSPSRVTEAFF.

This clonotype has a handful of counts. V and J are TRBV4-2 and TRBJ1-5; D perhaps matches TRBD1 (6 bases). This CDR3 comprises 13 residues. Trimming removed 3 bases from V and 6 bases from J, with 9 bases in between. CDR1 is LGHNA and CDR2 is YNFKEQ in the germline V gene. The CDR3 nucleotides are TGTGCCAGCAGCCAGTACAGGGTTCAGCCCCAGCATTTT. Amino acids: CASSQYRVQPQHF.

As concerns this clonotype: This may be a read error: a much more frequent sequence differs by one nucleotide. The chain links TRBV7-3 to TRBJ2-4, with a weak D call TRBD1 (5 bases). The germline CDR1 and CDR2 sequences are SGHTA and FQGTGA. The CDR3 contains 15 residues. Deletions cut 7 bases from V and 1 base from J, with 14 bases between. DNA of the CDR3: TGTGCCAGCAACCAAAATCAGGGTGCCAAAAACATTCAGTACTTC. This encodes CASNQNQGAKNIQYF.

This rearrangement joins TRBV28 to TRBJ2-1, with D unresolved. Germline assignment: CDR1 MDHEN and CDR2 SYDVKM. The CDR3 runs 14 residues. V lost 6 bases and J lost 8, with 17 bases in between. CDR3 loop: CASSPLGLAYEQFF. As DNA, the CDR3 is TGTGCCAGCAGCCCTTTGGGGTTAGCATATGAGCAGTTCTTC.

This clonotype was seen at least ten times. V and J are TRBV7-2 and TRBJ2-7; D call uncertain. The germline gives CDR1 SGHTA, CDR2 FQGNSA. The CDR3 contains 12 residues. With 0 bases removed from V and 2 bases from J, the gap between germline ends came to 2 bases. The CDR3 sequence: CASSLATYEQYF. CDR3 sequence (DNA): TGTGCCAGCAGCTTAGCGACCTACGAGCAGTACTTC.

This clonotype was seen more than once but under ten times. This chain links TRBV29-1 with TRBJ1-4; tentatively, D is TRBD1 (5 bases). V gave up 6 bases and J gave up 13 bases, with 21 bases separating them. Germline CDR1 and CDR2: SQVTM and ANQGSEA. There are 13 residues in the CDR3. CDR3 loop: CSVVQGTAAGLFF. The CDR3 DNA sequence: TGCAGCGTCGTTCAAGGGACGGCGGCGGGACTGTTTTTT.